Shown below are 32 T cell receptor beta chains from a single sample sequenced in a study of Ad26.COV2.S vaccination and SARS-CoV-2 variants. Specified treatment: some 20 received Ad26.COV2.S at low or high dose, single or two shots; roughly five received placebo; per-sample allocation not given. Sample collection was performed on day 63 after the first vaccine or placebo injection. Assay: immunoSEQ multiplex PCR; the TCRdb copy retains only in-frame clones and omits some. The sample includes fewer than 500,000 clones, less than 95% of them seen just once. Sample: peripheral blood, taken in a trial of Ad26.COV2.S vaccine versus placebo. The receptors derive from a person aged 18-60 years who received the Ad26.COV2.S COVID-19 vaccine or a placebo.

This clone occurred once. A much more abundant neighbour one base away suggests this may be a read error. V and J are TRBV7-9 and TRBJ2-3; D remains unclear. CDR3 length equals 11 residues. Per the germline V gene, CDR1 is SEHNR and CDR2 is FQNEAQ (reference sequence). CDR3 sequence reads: CASNLGDTQYF. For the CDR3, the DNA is TGTGCCAGCAACTTAGGGGATACGCAGTATTTT.

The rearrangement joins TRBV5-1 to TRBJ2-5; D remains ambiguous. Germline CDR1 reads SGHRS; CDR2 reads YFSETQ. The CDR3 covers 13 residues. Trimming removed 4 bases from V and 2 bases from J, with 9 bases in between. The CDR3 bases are TGCGCCAGCAGCGACCAGGCTCAAGAGACCCAGTACTTC. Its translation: CASSDQAQETQYF.

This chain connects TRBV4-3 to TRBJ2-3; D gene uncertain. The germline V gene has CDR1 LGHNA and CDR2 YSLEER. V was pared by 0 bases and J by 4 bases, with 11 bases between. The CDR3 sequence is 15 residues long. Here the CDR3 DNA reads TGCGCCAGCAGCCAAGATCAGTCCTGGGCAGATACGCAGTATTTT. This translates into CASSQDQSWADTQYF.

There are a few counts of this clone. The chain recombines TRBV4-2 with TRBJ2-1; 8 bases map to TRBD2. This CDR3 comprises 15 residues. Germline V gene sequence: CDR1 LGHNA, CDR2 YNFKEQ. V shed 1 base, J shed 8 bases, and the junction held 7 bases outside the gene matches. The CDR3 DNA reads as TGTGCCAGCAGCCAAGGCCAGCGGGAGTTGGATGAGCAGTTCTTC. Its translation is CASSQGQRELDEQFF.

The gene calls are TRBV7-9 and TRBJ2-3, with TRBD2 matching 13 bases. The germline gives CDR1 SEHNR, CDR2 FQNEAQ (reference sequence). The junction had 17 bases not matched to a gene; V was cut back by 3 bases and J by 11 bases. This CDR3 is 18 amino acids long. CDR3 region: CASSFLAGLAGVEPGQYF. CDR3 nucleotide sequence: TGTGCCAGCAGCTTCCTCGCCGGACTAGCGGGGGTCGAACCGGGGCAGTATTTT. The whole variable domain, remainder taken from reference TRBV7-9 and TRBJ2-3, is DTGVSQNPRHKITKRGQNVTFRCDPISEHNRLYWYRQTLGQGPEFLTYFQNEAQLEKSRLLSDRFSAERPKGSFSTLEIQRTEQGDSAMYLCASSFLAGLAGVEPGQYFGPGTRLTVL.

The CDR3 sequence: CASSVSGATDTQYF. The CDR3 DNA is TGTGCCAGCAGCGTTAGCGGGGCTACAGATACGCAGTATTTT. The chain has TRBV7-9 and TRBJ2-3; 8 bases match TRBD2. The V gene's germline CDR1 is SEHNR and CDR2 FQNEAQ (reference sequence). The CDR3 is made up of 14 amino acids. Trimming removed 5 bases from V and 3 bases from J; junction bases left unmatched: 4.

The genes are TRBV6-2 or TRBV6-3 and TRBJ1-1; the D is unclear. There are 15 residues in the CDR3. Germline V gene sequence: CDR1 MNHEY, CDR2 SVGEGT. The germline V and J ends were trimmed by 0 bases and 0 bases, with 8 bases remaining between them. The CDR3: CASSYSISLNTEAFF. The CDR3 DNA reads TGTGCCAGCAGTTACTCGATCAGTCTGAACACTGAAGCTTTCTTT.

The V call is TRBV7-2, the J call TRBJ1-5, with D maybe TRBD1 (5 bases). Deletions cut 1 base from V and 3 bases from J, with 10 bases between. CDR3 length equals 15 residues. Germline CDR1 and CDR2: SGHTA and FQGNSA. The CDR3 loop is CASSLGGSNNQPQHF. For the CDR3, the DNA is TGTGCCAGCAGCTTAGGGGGGTCGAACAATCAGCCCCAGCATTTT.

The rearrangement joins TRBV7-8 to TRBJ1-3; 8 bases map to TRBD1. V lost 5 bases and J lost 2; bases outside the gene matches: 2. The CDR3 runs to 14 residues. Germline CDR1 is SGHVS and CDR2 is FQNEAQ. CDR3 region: CASSTGQAGNTIYF. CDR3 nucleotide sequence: TGTGCCAGCAGCACGGGACAGGCTGGAAACACCATATATTTT. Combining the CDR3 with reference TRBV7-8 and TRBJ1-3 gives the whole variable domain GAGVSQSPRYKVAKRGQDVALRCDPISGHVSLFWYQQALGQGPEFLTYFQNEAQLDKSGLPSDRFFAERPEGSVSTLKIQRTQQEDSAVYLCASSTGQAGNTIYFGEGSWLTVV.

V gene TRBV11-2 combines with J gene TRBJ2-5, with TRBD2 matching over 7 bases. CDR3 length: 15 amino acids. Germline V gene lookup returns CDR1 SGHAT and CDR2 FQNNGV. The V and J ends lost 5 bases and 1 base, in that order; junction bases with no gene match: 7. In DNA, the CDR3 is TGTGCCAGCAGCCGGGCGGGAGAATCCCAAGAGACCCAGTACTTC. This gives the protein CASSRAGESQETQYF.

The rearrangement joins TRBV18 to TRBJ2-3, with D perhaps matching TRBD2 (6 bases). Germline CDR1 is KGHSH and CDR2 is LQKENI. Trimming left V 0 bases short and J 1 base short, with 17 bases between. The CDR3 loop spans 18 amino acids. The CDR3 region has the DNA TGTGCCAGCTCACCACCCCTCGCGGGAAGGCCCCGCACAGATACGCAGTATTTT. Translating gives CASSPPLAGRPRTDTQYF.

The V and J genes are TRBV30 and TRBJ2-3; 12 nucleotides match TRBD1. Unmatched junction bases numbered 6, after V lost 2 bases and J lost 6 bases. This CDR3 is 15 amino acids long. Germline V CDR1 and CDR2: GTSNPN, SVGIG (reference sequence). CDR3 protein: CAWSRGQGAPDTQYF. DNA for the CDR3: TGTGCCTGGAGTAGGGGACAGGGGGCGCCGGATACGCAGTATTTT.

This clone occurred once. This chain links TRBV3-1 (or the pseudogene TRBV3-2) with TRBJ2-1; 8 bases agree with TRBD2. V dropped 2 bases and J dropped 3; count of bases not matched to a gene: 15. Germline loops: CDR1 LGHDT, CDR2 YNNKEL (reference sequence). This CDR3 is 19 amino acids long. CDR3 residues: CASSQRSITGGLGYNEQFF. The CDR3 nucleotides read TGTGCCAGCAGCCAAAGGTCGATCACGGGAGGGCTAGGCTACAATGAGCAGTTCTTC.

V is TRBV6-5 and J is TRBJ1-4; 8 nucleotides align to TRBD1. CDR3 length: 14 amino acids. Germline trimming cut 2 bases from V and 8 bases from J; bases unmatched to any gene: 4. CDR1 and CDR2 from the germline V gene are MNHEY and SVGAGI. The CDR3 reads CASSYARGREKLFF. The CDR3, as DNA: TGTGCCAGCAGTTACGCCAGGGGGCGGGAAAAACTGTTTTTT.

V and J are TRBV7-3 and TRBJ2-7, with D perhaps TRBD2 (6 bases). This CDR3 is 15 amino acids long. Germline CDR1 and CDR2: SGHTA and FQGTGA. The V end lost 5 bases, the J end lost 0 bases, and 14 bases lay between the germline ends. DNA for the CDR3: TGTGCCAGCAGCCTTACTGGGGGGACCTCCTACGAGCAGTACTTC. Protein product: CASSLTGGTSYEQYF.

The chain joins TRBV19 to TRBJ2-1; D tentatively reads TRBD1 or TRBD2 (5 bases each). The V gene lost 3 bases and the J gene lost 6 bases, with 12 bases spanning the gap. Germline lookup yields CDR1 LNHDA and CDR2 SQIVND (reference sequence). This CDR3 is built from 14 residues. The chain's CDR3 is CASSIRGRGNEQFF. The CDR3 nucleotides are TGTGCCAGTAGTATTCGGGGAAGGGGCAATGAGCAGTTCTTC.

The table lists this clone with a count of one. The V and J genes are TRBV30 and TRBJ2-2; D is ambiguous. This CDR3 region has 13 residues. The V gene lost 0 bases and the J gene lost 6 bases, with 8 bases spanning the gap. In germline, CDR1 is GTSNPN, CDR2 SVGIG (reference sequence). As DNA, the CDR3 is TGTGCCTGGAGTGTATCAGTGTCCGGGGAGCTGTTTTTT. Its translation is CAWSVSVSGELFF.

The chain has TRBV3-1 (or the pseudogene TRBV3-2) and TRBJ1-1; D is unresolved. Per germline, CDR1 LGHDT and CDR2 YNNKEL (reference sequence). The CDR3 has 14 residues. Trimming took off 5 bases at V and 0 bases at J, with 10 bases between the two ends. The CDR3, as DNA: TGTGCCAGCAGCTTTAATACAGTGAACACTGAAGCTTTCTTT. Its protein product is CASSFNTVNTEAFF.

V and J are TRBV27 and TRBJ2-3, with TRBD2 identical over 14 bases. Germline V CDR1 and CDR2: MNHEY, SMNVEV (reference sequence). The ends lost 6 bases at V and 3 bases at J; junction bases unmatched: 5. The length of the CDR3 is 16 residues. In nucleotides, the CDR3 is TGTGCCAGCAGCACGACTAGCGGGAGGGCTACAGATACGCAGTATTTT. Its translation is CASSTTSGRATDTQYF.

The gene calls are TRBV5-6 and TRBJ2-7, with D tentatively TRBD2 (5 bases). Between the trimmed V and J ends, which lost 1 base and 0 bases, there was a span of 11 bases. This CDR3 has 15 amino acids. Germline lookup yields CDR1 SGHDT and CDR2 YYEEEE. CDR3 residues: CASSLSLGGSYEQYF. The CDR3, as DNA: TGTGCCAGCAGCTTGTCACTAGGAGGCTCCTACGAGCAGTACTTC.

The CDR3 protein is CASSLGPLAEEQFF. The CDR3 DNA is TGTGCCAGCAGCTTAGGGCCTCTAGCGGAGGAGCAGTTCTTC. V and J are TRBV11-2 and TRBJ2-1; 7 bases line up with TRBD2. This CDR3 is 14 amino acids long. Unmatched junction bases numbered 7, after V lost 1 base and J lost 10 bases. From germline, CDR1 is SGHAT and CDR2 FQNNGV.

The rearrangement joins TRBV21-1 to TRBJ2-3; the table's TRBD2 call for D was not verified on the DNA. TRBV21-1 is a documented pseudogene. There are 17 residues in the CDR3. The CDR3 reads CASSKEERYISTDTQYF. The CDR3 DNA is TGTGCCAGCAGCAAAGAGGAGCGGTACATTAGCACAGATACGCAGTATTTT.

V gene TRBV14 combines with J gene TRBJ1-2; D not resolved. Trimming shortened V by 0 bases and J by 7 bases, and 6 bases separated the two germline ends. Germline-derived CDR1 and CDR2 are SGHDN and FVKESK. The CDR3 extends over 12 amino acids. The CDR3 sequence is CASSQERVGYTF. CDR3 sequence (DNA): TGTGCCAGCAGCCAAGAAAGGGTTGGCTACACCTTC. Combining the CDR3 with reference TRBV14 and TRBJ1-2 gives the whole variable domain EAGVTQFPSHSVIEKGQTVTLRCDPISGHDNLYWYRRVMGKEIKFLLHFVKESKQDESGMPNNRFLAERTGGTYSTLKVQPAELEDSGVYFCASSQERVGYTFGSGTRLTVV.

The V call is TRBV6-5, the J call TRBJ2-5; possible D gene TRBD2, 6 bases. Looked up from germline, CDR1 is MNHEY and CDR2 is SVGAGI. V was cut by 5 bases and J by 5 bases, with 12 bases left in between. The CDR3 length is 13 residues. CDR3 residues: CASSTSGGETQYF. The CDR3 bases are TGTGCCAGCAGTACAAGCGGAGGGGAGACCCAGTACTTC.

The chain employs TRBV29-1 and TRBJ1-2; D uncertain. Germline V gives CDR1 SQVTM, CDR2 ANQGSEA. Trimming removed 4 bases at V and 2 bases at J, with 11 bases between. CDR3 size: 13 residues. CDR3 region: CSVVRHLNYGYTF. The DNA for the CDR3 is TGCAGCGTTGTGCGGCATTTGAACTATGGCTACACCTTC.

In DNA, the CDR3 is TGTGCCAGCAGCCCCGGACAGTCTGGGGCCAACGTCCTGACTTTC. This gives the protein CASSPGQSGANVLTF. The rearrangement joins TRBV7-2 to TRBJ2-6, with D maybe TRBD1 (6 bases). The V end lost 5 bases, the J end lost 1 base, and 9 bases lay between the germline ends. CDR3 length equals 15 residues. The germline V gene encodes CDR1 SGHTA and CDR2 FQGNSA.

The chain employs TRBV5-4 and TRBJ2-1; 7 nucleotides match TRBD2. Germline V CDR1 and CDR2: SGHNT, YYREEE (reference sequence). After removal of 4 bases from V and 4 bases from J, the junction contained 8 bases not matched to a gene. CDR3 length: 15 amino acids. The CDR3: CASSPGGTAYNEQFF. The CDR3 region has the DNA TGTGCCAGCAGCCCCGGGGGGACGGCTTACAATGAGCAGTTCTTC.

The CDR3 reads CASSQDRGVTGELFF. CDR3 in DNA: TGTGCCAGCAGCCAAGATCGGGGGGTCACCGGGGAGCTGTTTTTT. J is TRBJ2-2 and V is TRBV3-1 (or the pseudogene TRBV3-2); the match to TRBD2 covers 7 bases. Germline lookup yields CDR1 LGHDT and CDR2 YNNKEL (reference sequence). With V trimmed by 0 bases and J by 4 bases, 2 bases remained unmatched. The CDR3 spans 15 residues.

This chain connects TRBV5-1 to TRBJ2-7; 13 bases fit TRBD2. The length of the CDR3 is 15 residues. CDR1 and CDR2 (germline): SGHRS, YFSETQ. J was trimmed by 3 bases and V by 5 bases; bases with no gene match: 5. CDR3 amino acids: CASRNGLAGVYEQYF. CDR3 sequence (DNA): TGCGCCAGCAGGAATGGACTAGCGGGAGTCTACGAGCAGTACTTC.

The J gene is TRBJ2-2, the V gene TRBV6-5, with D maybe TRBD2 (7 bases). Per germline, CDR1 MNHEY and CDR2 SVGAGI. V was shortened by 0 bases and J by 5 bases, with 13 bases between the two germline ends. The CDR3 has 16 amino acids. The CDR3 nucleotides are TGTGCCAGCAGTTACTCAAGGGGGAGGGCTACCGGGGAGCTGTTTTTT. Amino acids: CASSYSRGRATGELFF.

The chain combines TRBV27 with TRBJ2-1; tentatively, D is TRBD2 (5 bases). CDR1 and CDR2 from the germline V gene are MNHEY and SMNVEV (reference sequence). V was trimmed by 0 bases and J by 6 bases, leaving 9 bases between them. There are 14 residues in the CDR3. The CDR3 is CASSLSLTSNEQFF. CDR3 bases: TGTGCCAGCAGTTTATCCCTCACTAGCAATGAGCAGTTCTTC.

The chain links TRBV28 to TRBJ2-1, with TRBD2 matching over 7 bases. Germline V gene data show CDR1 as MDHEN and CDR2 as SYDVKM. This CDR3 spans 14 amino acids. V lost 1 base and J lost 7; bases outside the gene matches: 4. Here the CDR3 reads CASSLLGEGNEQFF. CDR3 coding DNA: TGTGCCAGCAGTTTATTAGGGGAGGGTAATGAGCAGTTCTTC.